The rows below give T cell receptor beta chains drawn from one sample of a study of cytomegalovirus exposure and HLA in healthy donors. TCRdb keeps only in-frame clones here, not all; method: immunoSEQ multiplex PCR. The sample lists about 110,000 clones, more than 70% seen once, with about 1.9% in the top ten. The sequenced material came from PBMCs. These receptors were taken from a woman under 30 in good health and CMV-seronegative. Each CDR3 is given with its conserved first and last residue. Fields, in order: J gene, clone size, V gene, CDR3 protein. The size entry is marked missing in some rows and otherwise reads once, few, many or a size class.

j_gene: TRBJ2-1; abundance: -; v_gene: TRBV5-4; CDR3aa: CASSFIAGFNEQFF
j_gene: TRBJ1-4; abundance: -; v_gene: TRBV5-8; CDR3aa: CASSVIPGKLFF
j_gene: TRBJ2-7; abundance: -; v_gene: TRBV7-3; CDR3aa: CASSLQVGRGYEQYF
j_gene: TRBJ2-1; abundance: -; v_gene: TRBV5-1; CDR3aa: CASSLDPGGTYNEQFF
j_gene: TRBJ2-3; abundance: -; v_gene: TRBV10-1; CDR3aa: CASSPGTDTQYF
j_gene: TRBJ1-1; abundance: -; v_gene: TRBV28; CDR3aa: CASSTRRGRTNTEAFF
j_gene: TRBJ2-7; abundance: few; v_gene: TRBV19; CDR3aa: CASSQAGRSYEQYF
j_gene: TRBJ2-1; abundance: -; v_gene: TRBV7-2; CDR3aa: CASSLIPGQGSYNEQFF
j_gene: TRBJ1-1; abundance: -; v_gene: TRBV2; CDR3aa: CASHFDRNTEAFF
j_gene: TRBJ1-5; abundance: -; v_gene: TRBV5-1; CDR3aa: CASSVLGGSNQPQHF
j_gene: TRBJ2-5; abundance: once; v_gene: TRBV6-1; CDR3aa: CASSEEVSGGTQETQYF
j_gene: TRBJ1-6; abundance: -; v_gene: TRBV7-2; CDR3aa: CASSLGSSYNSPLHF
j_gene: TRBJ1-2; abundance: -; v_gene: TRBV5-6; CDR3aa: CASSFDNRGYGYTF
j_gene: TRBJ1-5; abundance: once; v_gene: TRBV5-5; CDR3aa: CASSWGQVVGQPQHF
j_gene: TRBJ2-2; abundance: -; v_gene: TRBV5-1; CDR3aa: CASSLQRATGELFF
j_gene: TRBJ1-5; abundance: -; v_gene: TRBV5-6; CDR3aa: CASSFGDQPQHF
j_gene: TRBJ2-7; abundance: -; v_gene: TRBV4-1; CDR3aa: CASSQDLLAGGGLEQYF
j_gene: TRBJ2-3; abundance: -; v_gene: TRBV2; CDR3aa: CASKGTSGRVDTQYF
j_gene: TRBJ2-7; abundance: -; v_gene: TRBV5-5; CDR3aa: CASSLLAGNYEQYF
j_gene: TRBJ1-2; abundance: -; v_gene: TRBV27; CDR3aa: CASSLGTGDGYTF
j_gene: TRBJ2-3; abundance: -; v_gene: TRBV29-1; CDR3aa: CSVVLQGGITDTQYF
j_gene: TRBJ2-5; abundance: -; v_gene: TRBV4-3; CDR3aa: CASSQDGTSQAETQYF
j_gene: TRBJ2-5; abundance: -; v_gene: TRBV28; CDR3aa: CASSWTGAQETQYF
j_gene: TRBJ2-5; abundance: -; v_gene: TRBV7-2; CDR3aa: CASSFGGGQETQYF
j_gene: TRBJ2-1; abundance: few; v_gene: TRBV5-4; CDR3aa: CASSEGTSGEQFF
j_gene: TRBJ2-1; abundance: -; v_gene: TRBV9; CDR3aa: CASSVEGPAGVYYNEQFF
j_gene: TRBJ2-2; abundance: -; v_gene: TRBV29-1; CDR3aa: CSVTVRDRSTGELFF
j_gene: TRBJ2-7; abundance: -; v_gene: TRBV27; CDR3aa: CASSGEDRGPYEQYF
j_gene: TRBJ2-1; abundance: -; v_gene: TRBV6-6; CDR3aa: CASTASGTYNEQFF
j_gene: TRBJ1-2; abundance: -; v_gene: TRBV19; CDR3aa: CASSPGQANYGYTF
j_gene: TRBJ2-2; abundance: -; v_gene: TRBV30; CDR3aa: CAWSVTDTGELFF
j_gene: TRBJ2-4; abundance: -; v_gene: TRBV2; CDR3aa: CASSSQENIQYF
j_gene: TRBJ1-1; abundance: -; v_gene: TRBV14; CDR3aa: CASSQEGPKGRYLTEAFF
j_gene: TRBJ1-2; abundance: -; v_gene: TRBV5-8; CDR3aa: CASSLLNYGYTF
j_gene: TRBJ2-5; abundance: -; v_gene: TRBV6-5; CDR3aa: CASSFFRGTQYF
j_gene: TRBJ1-6; abundance: -; v_gene: TRBV11-1; CDR3aa: CASSMDRGNSPLHF
j_gene: TRBJ2-3; abundance: -; v_gene: TRBV5-1; CDR3aa: CASSFTSEGDTQYF
j_gene: TRBJ1-2; abundance: few; v_gene: TRBV30; CDR3aa: CAWSVRAGYGYTF
j_gene: TRBJ2-3; abundance: -; v_gene: TRBV7-2; CDR3aa: CASSLGLAGGDTQYF
j_gene: TRBJ2-1; abundance: -; v_gene: TRBV7-2; CDR3aa: CASSLLSGTSSGNEQFF
j_gene: TRBJ1-2; abundance: -; v_gene: TRBV10-2; CDR3aa: CASSPLTGPRGYGYTF
j_gene: TRBJ2-7; abundance: -; v_gene: TRBV5-4; CDR3aa: CASSSKTGGMSEQYF
j_gene: TRBJ1-1; abundance: -; v_gene: TRBV15; CDR3aa: CATSRPGGTLAFF
j_gene: TRBJ2-1; abundance: -; v_gene: TRBV5-1; CDR3aa: CASSKASGGMSSYNEQFF